The T cell receptor (beta chain) described here comes from a study of blood T cell repertoires in COVID-19. CDR1 and CDR2 from the germline V gene are SEHNR and FQNEAQ (reference sequence). This CDR3 is 15 amino acids long. Unmatched junction bases numbered 9, after V lost 5 bases and J lost 8 bases. Repertoires were generated with immunoSEQ multiplex PCR, while TCRdb's copy carries only in-frame clones and drops some. Here the sample spans about 130,000 clones, around 88% being singletons. The source is a man in his fifties with acute or convalescent COVID-19. The genes are TRBV7-9 and TRBJ1-6; the match to TRBD1 covers 7 bases. The specimen sequenced was peripheral blood. CDR3 region: CASSRSGTAYSPLHF. CDR3 nucleotide sequence: TGTGCCAGCAGCCGATCGGGGACAGCGTATTCACCCCTCCACTTT.